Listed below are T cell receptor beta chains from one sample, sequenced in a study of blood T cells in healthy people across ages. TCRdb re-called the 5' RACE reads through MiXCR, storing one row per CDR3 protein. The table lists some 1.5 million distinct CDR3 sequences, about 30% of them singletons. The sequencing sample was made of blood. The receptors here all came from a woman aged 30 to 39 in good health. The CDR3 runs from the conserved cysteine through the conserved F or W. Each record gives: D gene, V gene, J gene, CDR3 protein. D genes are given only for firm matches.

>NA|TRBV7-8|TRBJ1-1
CASSLIAGNTEAFF
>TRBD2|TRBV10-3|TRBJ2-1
CAISGRESSYNEQFF
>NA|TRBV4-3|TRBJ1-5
CASSQVVRRTEGYQPQHF
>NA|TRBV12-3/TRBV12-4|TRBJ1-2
CASSPVAPNDGYTF
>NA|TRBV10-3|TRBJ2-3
CAISSGSGGDTQYF
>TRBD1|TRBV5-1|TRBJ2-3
CASSLGTDSSTDTQYF
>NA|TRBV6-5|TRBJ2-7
CASSYVAVFGEQYF
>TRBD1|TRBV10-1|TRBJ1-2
CASSGQAGYGYTF
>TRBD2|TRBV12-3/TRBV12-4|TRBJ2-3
CASSRQASGRTDAQYF
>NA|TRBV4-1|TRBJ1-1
CASSQVDARRTEAFF
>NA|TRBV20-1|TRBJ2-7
CSARNRGTPSFYKQYF
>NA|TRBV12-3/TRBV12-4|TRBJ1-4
CASSPNRGRWGEKLFF
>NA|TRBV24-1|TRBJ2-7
CAPDPGPSRLQYF
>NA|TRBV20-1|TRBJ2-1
CSARKTRGGLYNEQFF
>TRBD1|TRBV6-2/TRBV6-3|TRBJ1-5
CASSPGTVPNQPQHF